The 23 T cell receptor beta chains presented below share a single source sample, sequenced in a study of HIV-infected patients and healthy controls. Around 450 ng RNA was reverse transcribed with alpha and beta constant-region primers. Using multiplexing indices, alpha and beta chain libraries were generated apart by chain-specific third strand synthesis. MiXCR was run by TCRdb on the 5' RACE reads, yielding one entry per CDR3 protein. Of 11,000 or so distinct CDR3 sequences detected, 5.1% appear once; the ten largest clones hold around 3.6%. All unsorted peripheral T cells were captured because whole blood was used without fractionation. The sequencing sample was made of blood. The source is an adult in good health.

J is TRBJ2-1 and V is TRBV18; D unresolved. CDR3 length: 15 amino acids. Germline values: CDR1 KGHSH, CDR2 LQKENI. Trimming removed 0 bases from V and 9 bases from J, with 15 bases in between. The chain's CDR3 is CASSPPGRSLGEQFF. As DNA, the CDR3 is TGTGCCAGCTCACCACCGGGCAGATCCCTAGGTGAGCAGTTCTTC. Full variable domain (remainder filled in from reference TRBV18 and TRBJ2-1): NAGVMQNPRHLVRRRGQEARLRCSPMKGHSHVYWYRQLPEEGLKFMVYLQKENIIDESGMPKERFSAEFPKEGPSILRIQQVVRGDSAAYFCASSPPGRSLGEQFFGPGTRLTVL.

Many counts were recorded for this clonotype. The chain carries TRBV6-1 and TRBJ1-1; the D gene is possibly TRBD1 (6 bases). The CDR3 has 15 residues. From germline, CDR1 is MNHNS and CDR2 SASEGT. The V end was cut by 1 base, the J end by 3 bases, with 12 bases between. CDR3: CASSEGGAGDTEAFF. CDR3 bases: TGTGCCAGCAGTGAAGGTGGGGCAGGGGACACTGAAGCTTTCTTT.

This clonotype is medium-sized within its sample. This chain uses TRBV25-1 with TRBJ2-7; the D gene is possibly TRBD1 (5 bases). Germline V gene data show CDR1 as MGHDK and CDR2 as SYGVNS. Trimming removed 7 bases from V and 2 bases from J, with 12 bases in between. The CDR3 covers 13 residues. CDR3 residues: CASIRTDTYEQYF. The CDR3 region has the DNA TGTGCCAGCATTCGGACGGACACCTACGAGCAGTACTTC.

The chain recombines TRBV29-1 with TRBJ2-5, with D possibly being TRBD1 or TRBD2 (5 bases each). Germline CDR1 and CDR2: SQVTM and ANQGSEA. Trimming removed 7 bases at V and 6 bases at J, with 24 bases between. CDR3 length: 15 residues. The CDR3 loop is CSAMTDRGAKKTQYF. CDR3 DNA: TGCAGCGCAATGACAGACCGGGGCGCTAAGAAGACCCAGTACTTC.

This clonotype has at least ten counts. This rearrangement joins TRBV2 to TRBJ1-6; the match to TRBD1 covers 9 bases. The CDR3 length is 14 residues. Germline trimming cut 6 bases from V and 6 bases from J; bases unmatched to any gene: 3. Per germline, CDR1 SNHLY and CDR2 FYNNEI. The CDR3 DNA reads TGTGCCAGCAGGGGACAGGGTCTTAATTCACCCCTCCACTTT. It codes for CASRGQGLNSPLHF.

This clonotype is labeled as medium-sized. V and J are TRBV7-2 and TRBJ2-5; D gene ambiguous. Germline lookup yields CDR1 SGHTA and CDR2 FQGNSA. The ends were cut back, 2 bases at V and 4 bases at J, with 11 bases in the middle. The CDR3 extends over 14 amino acids. The CDR3 DNA reads TGTGCCAGCAGCTTATATGAGCGAACAGAGACCCAGTACTTC. Translated: CASSLYERTETQYF.

This clonotype was recorded many times. The chain recombines TRBV5-1 with TRBJ2-2; TRBD1 matches at 7 bases. CDR1 is SGHRS and CDR2 is YFSETQ in the germline V gene. The junction had 9 bases not matched to a gene; V was cut back by 3 bases and J by 7 bases. The CDR3 spans 15 residues. Here the CDR3 DNA reads TGCGCCAGCAGCTGGGCCGGGACAGAGAGCGGGGAGCTGTTTTTT. This translates into CASSWAGTESGELFF.

This clonotype appeared many times. The chain links TRBV7-9 to TRBJ1-1, with D perhaps matching TRBD1 (5 bases). Germline CDR1 is SEHNR and CDR2 is FQNEAQ (reference sequence). Trimming took off 5 bases at V and 4 bases at J, with 14 bases between the two ends. There are 14 residues in the CDR3. The CDR3 DNA follows: TGTGCCAGCAGCAGAGAGACAGTGGGCACTGAAGCTTTCTTT. It specifies CASSRETVGTEAFF.

This clonotype was observed many times. V usage is TRBV5-1 and J usage is TRBJ1-1, with 9 bases lining up with TRBD1. The CDR3 is 14 residues long. V gave up 4 bases and J gave up 5 bases; unmatched junction bases: 6. The V gene's germline CDR1 is SGHRS and CDR2 YFSETQ. The DNA for the CDR3 is TGCGCCAGCAGCGGGACAGGGCCGGGGACTGAAGCTTTCTTT. It encodes CASSGTGPGTEAFF.

This clonotype was counted at least ten times. The chain employs TRBV7-2 and TRBJ2-5, with D perhaps matching TRBD1 (5 bases). Trimming shortened V by 6 bases and J by 2 bases, and 10 bases separated the two germline ends. CDR1 SGHTA and CDR2 FQGNSA come from the germline V gene. The CDR3 covers 13 residues. The CDR3 protein is CASSRTPQETQYF. For the CDR3, the DNA is TGTGCCAGCAGTCGGACACCACAAGAGACCCAGTACTTC.

This clonotype rates as medium-sized. The chain recombines TRBV6-4 with TRBJ2-1; a weak D match, TRBD2 (5 bases). V lost 4 bases and J 4 bases, leaving 8 bases between the germline ends. Germline-derived CDR1 and CDR2 are MRHNA and SNTAGT. The CDR3 consists of 13 residues. The CDR3 DNA is TGTGCCAGCAGTGTAGTAGCGTACAATGAGCAGTTCTTC. Amino acids: CASSVVAYNEQFF.

Sample share makes this clonotype medium-sized. This chain links TRBV29-1 with TRBJ2-1; D uncertain. The CDR3 is 13 amino acids. Per the germline V gene, CDR1 is SQVTM and CDR2 is ANQGSEA. Trimming cost V 0 bases and J 12 bases, with 15 bases left between them. The chain's CDR3 is CSVEDQARSVQFF. DNA for the CDR3: TGCAGCGTTGAAGATCAAGCAAGGAGTGTGCAGTTCTTC.

Relative to its sample, this clonotype is medium-sized. The chain combines TRBV20-1 with TRBJ2-1; possibly TRBD1 for D (7 bases). Looked up from germline, CDR1 is DFQATT and CDR2 is SNEGSKA (reference sequence). V was trimmed by 2 bases and J by 5 bases, leaving 16 bases between them. The CDR3 totals 15 residues. CDR3 DNA: TGCAGTGCTAGACGCGGGACAGTGATAAACAATGAGCAGTTCTTC. Its protein is CSARRGTVINNEQFF.

The table lists this clonotype with many counts. The chain combines TRBV28 with TRBJ2-1, with 10 bases lining up with TRBD2. V shed 6 bases, J shed 1 base, and the junction held 6 bases outside the gene matches. CDR1 and CDR2 (germline): MDHEN, SYDVKM. The length of the CDR3 is 16 residues. CDR3 bases: TGTGCCAGCAGGGATTCTAGCGGGGGTTCCTACAATGAGCAGTTCTTC. This translates into CASRDSSGGSYNEQFF.

This clonotype appeared many times. The CDR3 nucleotides are TGTGCCAGCAGTGCTGGGACTCATAGCGGAAGCTCCTACAATGAGCAGTTCTTC. Translated: CASSAGTHSGSSYNEQFF. V usage is TRBV25-1 and J usage is TRBJ2-1; D perhaps matches TRBD2 (6 bases). The CDR3 runs to 18 residues. Trimming took off 4 bases at V and 0 bases at J, with 19 bases between the two ends. The germline V gene has CDR1 MGHDK and CDR2 SYGVNS.

This clonotype qualifies as medium-sized. The chain has TRBV19 and TRBJ2-1; D possibly uses TRBD1 or TRBD2 (5 bases each). CDR3 length: 16 residues. Germline V CDR1 and CDR2: LNHDA, SQIVND (reference sequence). Trimming took off 7 bases at V and 2 bases at J, with 18 bases between the two ends. The CDR3 DNA is TGTGCCAGTACCCTGGCCGGGGACGGGCCCTACAATGAGCAGTTCTTC. It translates to CASTLAGDGPYNEQFF.

This clonotype is labeled as medium-sized (0.01 to 0.1%). The rearrangement joins TRBV12-3 or TRBV12-4 to TRBJ1-1, with D possibly matching TRBD1 (5 bases). V shed 3 bases and J shed 4 bases, with 6 bases lying between them. The CDR3 consists of 12 residues. CDR3 DNA: TGTGCCAGCAGTTTCGACAGCACTGAAGCTTTCTTT. Its translation is CASSFDSTEAFF.

This clonotype was counted between two and nine times. V is TRBV2 and J is TRBJ2-4; 9 bases are shared with TRBD2. The CDR3 runs 19 residues. Germline V lookup: CDR1 SNHLY, CDR2 FYNNEI. V shed 2 bases, J shed 2 bases, and the junction held 13 bases outside the gene matches. Written as DNA, the CDR3 is TGTGCCAGCAGTGAATCGTGGCGGGGGGGAGGCGGGACCAAAAACATTCAGTACTTC. Its protein is CASSESWRGGGGTKNIQYF. The variable domain in full, with the rest retrieved from reference TRBV2 and TRBJ2-4, is EPEVTQTPSHQVTQMGQEVILRCVPISNHLYFYWYRQILGQKVEFLVSFYNNEISEKSEIFDDQFSVERPDGSNFTLKIRSTKLEDSAMYFCASSESWRGGGGTKNIQYFGAGTRLSVL.

This clonotype was detected many times. The chain uses TRBV29-1 and TRBJ1-5; D is ambiguous. The CDR3 length is 14 residues. Germline lookup yields CDR1 SQVTM and CDR2 ANQGSEA. V shed 4 bases and J shed 4 bases, with 14 bases lying between them. CDR3 residues: CSVVLSSGNQPQHF. The CDR3 bases are TGCAGCGTTGTCTTGAGTTCGGGGAATCAGCCCCAGCATTTT.

By share, this clonotype ranks as medium-sized. The chain carries TRBV19 and TRBJ1-1; maybe TRBD1 (5 bases). Trimming stripped 7 bases from V and 0 bases from J, with 21 bases between. CDR1 is LNHDA and CDR2 is SQIVND in the germline V gene (reference sequence). The CDR3 runs 17 residues. CDR3 protein: CASNPRPSGRVNTEAFF. CDR3 DNA: TGTGCCAGTAACCCCCGGCCTTCGGGGCGGGTGAACACTGAAGCTTTCTTT.

Within the sample, this clonotype is medium-sized. The chain has TRBV14 and TRBJ2-3, with 7 bases that match TRBD2. J lost 2 bases, V lost 4 bases, and 9 bases had no gene match. Germline V lookup: CDR1 SGHDN, CDR2 FVKESK. CDR3 length: 16 amino acids. CDR3 loop: CASSPFRGGNTDTQYF. CDR3 sequence (DNA): TGTGCCAGCAGCCCCTTCCGCGGGGGAAACACAGATACGCAGTATTTT.

This clonotype is judged medium-sized. The rearrangement joins TRBV5-1 to TRBJ2-3, with 7 bases matching TRBD1. The CDR3 is 15 amino acids. CDR1 and CDR2 (germline): SGHRS, YFSETQ. The ends lost 1 base at V and 0 bases at J; junction bases unmatched: 2. The CDR3 region has the DNA TGCGCCAGCAGCTTGTGGGGACAGAGCACAGATACGCAGTATTTT. Amino acid sequence: CASSLWGQSTDTQYF.

This clonotype was counted at least ten times. V and J are TRBV11-2 and TRBJ1-1; 7 nucleotides line up with TRBD1. The CDR3 sequence is 16 residues long. From germline, CDR1 is SGHAT and CDR2 FQNNGV. The junction had 7 bases not matched to a gene; V was cut back by 3 bases and J by 0 bases. This CDR3 reads CASSLRGPILNTEAFF. The CDR3 region has the DNA TGTGCCAGCAGCTTGAGGGGGCCGATTTTGAACACTGAAGCTTTCTTT.